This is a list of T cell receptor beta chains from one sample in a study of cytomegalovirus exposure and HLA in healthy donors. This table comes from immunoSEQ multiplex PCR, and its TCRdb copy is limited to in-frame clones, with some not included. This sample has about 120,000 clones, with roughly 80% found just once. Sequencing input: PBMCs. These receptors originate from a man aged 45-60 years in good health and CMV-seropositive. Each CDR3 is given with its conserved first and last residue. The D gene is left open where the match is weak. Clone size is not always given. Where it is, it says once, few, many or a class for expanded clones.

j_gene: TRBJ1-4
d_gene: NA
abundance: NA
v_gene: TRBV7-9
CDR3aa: CASSFTGSITNEKLFF
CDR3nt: TGTGCCAGCAGCTTTACAGGGAGTATTACTAATGAAAAACTGTTTTTT

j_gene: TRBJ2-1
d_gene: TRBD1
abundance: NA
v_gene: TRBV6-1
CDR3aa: CAITGTGWNEQFF
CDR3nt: TGTGCCATTACCGGGACAGGGTGGAATGAGCAGTTCTTC

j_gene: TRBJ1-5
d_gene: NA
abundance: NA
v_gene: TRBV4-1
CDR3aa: CASSLGGVHNQPQHF
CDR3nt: TGCGCCAGCAGCCTAGGAGGGGTCCACAATCAGCCCCAGCATTTT

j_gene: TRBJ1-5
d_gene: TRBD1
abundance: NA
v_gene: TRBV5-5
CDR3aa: CASSGTGARGQPQHF
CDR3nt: TGTGCCAGCAGCGGGACAGGAGCTCGGGGGCAGCCCCAGCATTTT

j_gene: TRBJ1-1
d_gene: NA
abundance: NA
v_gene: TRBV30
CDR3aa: CAWSAPDRGGTEAFF
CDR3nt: TGTGCCTGGAGTGCCCCCGATCGGGGGGGCACTGAAGCTTTCTTT

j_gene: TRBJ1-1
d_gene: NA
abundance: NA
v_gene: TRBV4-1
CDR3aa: CASSRMGRPNTEAFF
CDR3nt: TGCGCCAGCAGCCGAATGGGCCGGCCGAACACTGAAGCTTTCTTT

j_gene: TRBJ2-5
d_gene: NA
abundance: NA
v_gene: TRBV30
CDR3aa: CAWSVASLGTQYF
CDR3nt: TGTGCCTGGAGTGTAGCTAGCCTGGGGACCCAGTACTTC

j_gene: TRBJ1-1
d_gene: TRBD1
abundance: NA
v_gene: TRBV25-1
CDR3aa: CATAGTANTEAFF
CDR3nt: TGTGCCACCGCCGGGACAGCAAACACTGAAGCTTTCTTT

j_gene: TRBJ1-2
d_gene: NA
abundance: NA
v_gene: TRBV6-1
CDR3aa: CASSESYSQGHGYTF
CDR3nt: TGTGCCAGCAGTGAAAGTTACAGCCAAGGTCATGGCTACACCTTC

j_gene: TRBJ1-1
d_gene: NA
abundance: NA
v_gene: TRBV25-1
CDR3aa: CASSGTGQANTEAFF
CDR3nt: TGTGCCAGCAGTGGCACTGGGCAGGCGAACACTGAAGCTTTCTTT

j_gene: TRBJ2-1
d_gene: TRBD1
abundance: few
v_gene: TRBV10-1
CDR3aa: CASSGRTGPSNEQFF
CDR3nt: TGCGCCAGCAGTGGAAGGACAGGACCCTCCAATGAGCAGTTCTTC

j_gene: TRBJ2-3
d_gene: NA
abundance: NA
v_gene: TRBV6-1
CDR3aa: CASSDQGTDTQYF
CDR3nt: TGTGCCAGCAGTGACCAGGGGACAGATACGCAGTATTTT

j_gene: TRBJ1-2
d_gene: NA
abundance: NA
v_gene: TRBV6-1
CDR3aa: CASSEKGHRSYTF
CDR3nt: TGTGCCAGCAGTGAAAAGGGACACAGAAGCTACACCTTC

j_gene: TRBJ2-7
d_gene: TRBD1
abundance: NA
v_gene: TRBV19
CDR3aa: CASRNTGGYEQYF
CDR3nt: TGTGCCAGTAGAAACACAGGGGGGTACGAGCAGTACTTC

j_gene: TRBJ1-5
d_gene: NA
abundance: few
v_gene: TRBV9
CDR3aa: CASSVSGNSNQPQHF
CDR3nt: TGTGCCAGCAGCGTTAGCGGGAATAGCAATCAGCCCCAGCATTTT

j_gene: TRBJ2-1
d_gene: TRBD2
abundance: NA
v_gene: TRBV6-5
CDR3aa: CASSYLSGRAYNEQFF
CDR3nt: TGTGCCAGCAGTTACCTCAGCGGGAGGGCCTACAATGAGCAGTTCTTC

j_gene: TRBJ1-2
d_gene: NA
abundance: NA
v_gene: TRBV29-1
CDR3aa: CSVDGRGRYGYTF
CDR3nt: TGCAGCGTTGATGGCAGGGGACGCTATGGCTACACCTTC

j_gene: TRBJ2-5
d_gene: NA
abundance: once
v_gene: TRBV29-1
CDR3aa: CSVEGSGVQETQYF
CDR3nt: TGCAGCGTAGAAGGGTCAGGGGTACAAGAGACCCAGTACTTC

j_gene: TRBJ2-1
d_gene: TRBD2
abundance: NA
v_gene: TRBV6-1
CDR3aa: CASLSRLAGDNEQFF
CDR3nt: TGTGCCAGCCTTTCTAGACTAGCGGGCGACAATGAGCAGTTCTTC

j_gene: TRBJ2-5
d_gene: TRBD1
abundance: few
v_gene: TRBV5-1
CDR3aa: CASSLSGGTVETQYF
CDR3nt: TGCGCCAGCAGCTTGTCAGGGGGCACGGTAGAGACCCAGTACTTC

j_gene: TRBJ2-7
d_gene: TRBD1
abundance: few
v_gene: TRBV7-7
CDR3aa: CASNGTESYEQYF
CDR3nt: TGTGCCAGCAACGGGACAGAGAGCTACGAGCAGTACTTC

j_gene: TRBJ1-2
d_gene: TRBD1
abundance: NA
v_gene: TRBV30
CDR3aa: CAWVNQGAHGYTF
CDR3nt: TGTGCCTGGGTTAATCAGGGGGCGCATGGCTACACCTTC

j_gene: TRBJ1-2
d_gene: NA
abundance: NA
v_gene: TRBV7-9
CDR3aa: CASSRGNTNYGYTF
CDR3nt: TGTGCCAGCAGTCGGGGGAACACCAACTATGGCTACACCTTC

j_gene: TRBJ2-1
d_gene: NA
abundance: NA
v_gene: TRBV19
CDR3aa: CASSISNEQFF
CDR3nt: TGTGCCAGTAGTATATCTAATGAGCAGTTCTTC

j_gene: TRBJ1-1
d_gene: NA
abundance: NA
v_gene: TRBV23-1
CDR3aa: CASGRGEGNTEAFF
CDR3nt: TGCGCCAGCGGCCGGGGGGAAGGGAACACTGAAGCTTTCTTT

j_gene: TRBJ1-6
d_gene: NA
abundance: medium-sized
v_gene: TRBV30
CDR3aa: CAWSVTESGPLHF
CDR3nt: TGTGCCTGGAGTGTGACTGAGAGCGGTCCCCTCCACTTT

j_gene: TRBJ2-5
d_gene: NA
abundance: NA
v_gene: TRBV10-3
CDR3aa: CAISEKLETQYF
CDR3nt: TGTGCCATCAGTGAGAAGCTAGAGACCCAGTACTTC

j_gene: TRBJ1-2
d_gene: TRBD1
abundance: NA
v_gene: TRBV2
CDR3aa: CASRRGQANYGYTF
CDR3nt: TGTGCCAGCAGGAGGGGGCAAGCTAACTATGGCTACACCTTC

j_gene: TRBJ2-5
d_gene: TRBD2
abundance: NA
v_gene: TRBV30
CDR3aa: CAWSPGGRETQYF
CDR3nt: TGTGCCTGGAGTCCCGGGGGGAGAGAGACCCAGTACTTC

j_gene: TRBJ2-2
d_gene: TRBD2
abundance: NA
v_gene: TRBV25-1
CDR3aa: CASSATSGNTGELFF
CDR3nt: TGTGCCAGCAGCGCGACTAGCGGGAACACCGGGGAGCTGTTTTTT

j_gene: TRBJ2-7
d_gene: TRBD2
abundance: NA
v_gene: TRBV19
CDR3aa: CASSAFAGGLYEQYF
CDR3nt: TGTGCCAGTAGTGCCTTTGCGGGGGGTCTCTACGAGCAGTACTTC

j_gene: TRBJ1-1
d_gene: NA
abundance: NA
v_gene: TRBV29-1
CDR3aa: CSVETGLRITEAFF
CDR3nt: TGCAGCGTTGAAACAGGGCTGCGTATCACTGAAGCTTTCTTT

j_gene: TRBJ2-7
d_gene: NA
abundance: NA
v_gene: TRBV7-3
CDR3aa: CASSGGGWREQYF
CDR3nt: TGTGCCAGCAGCGGCGGGGGCTGGAGAGAGCAGTACTTC

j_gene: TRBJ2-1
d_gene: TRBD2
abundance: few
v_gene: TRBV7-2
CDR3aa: CASSSSGGAEGEQFF
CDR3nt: TGTGCCAGCAGCTCTAGCGGGGGGGCCGAAGGTGAGCAGTTCTTC

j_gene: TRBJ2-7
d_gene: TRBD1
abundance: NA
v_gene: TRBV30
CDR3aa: CASQGVSYEQYF
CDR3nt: TGTGCCTCCCAGGGGGTAAGCTACGAGCAGTACTTC

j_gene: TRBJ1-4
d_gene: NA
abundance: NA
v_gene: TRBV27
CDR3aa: CASCKTGSRTNEKLFF
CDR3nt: TGTGCCAGTTGCAAAACGGGGAGCAGAACTAATGAAAAACTGTTTTTT

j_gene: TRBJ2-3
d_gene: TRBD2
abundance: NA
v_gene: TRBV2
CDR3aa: CASQSGRSTDTQYF
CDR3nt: TGTGCCAGCCAGAGCGGGAGGAGCACAGATACGCAGTATTTT

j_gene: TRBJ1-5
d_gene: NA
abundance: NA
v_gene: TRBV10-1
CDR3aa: CAPSPGRDKLGNQPQHF
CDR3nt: TGCGCCCCCAGTCCCGGCAGGGATAAACTCGGCAATCAGCCCCAGCATTTT

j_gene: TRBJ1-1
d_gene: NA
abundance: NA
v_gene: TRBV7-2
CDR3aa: CASSPSRAGAYAFF
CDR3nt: TGTGCCAGCAGCCCGTCCAGGGCAGGCGCTTACGCTTTCTTT

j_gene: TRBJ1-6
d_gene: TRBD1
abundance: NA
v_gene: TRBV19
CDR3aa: CASSPGGQDNSPLHF
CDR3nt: TGTGCCAGTAGTCCAGGGGGACAGGATAATTCACCCCTCCACTTT

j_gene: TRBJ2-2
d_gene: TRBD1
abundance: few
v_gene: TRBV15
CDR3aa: CATSREQGANRGAVF
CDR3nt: TGTGCCACCAGCAGAGAGCAGGGGGCAAACCGGGGAGCTGTTTTT

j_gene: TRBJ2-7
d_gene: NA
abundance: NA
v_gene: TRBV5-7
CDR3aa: CASSLKSGTLVEQYF
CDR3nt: TGTGCCAGCAGCTTGAAGAGTGGGACTCTTGTAGAGCAGTACTTC

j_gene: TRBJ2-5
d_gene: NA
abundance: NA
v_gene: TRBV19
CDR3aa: CASSFQGLQETQYF
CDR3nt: TGTGCCAGTAGTTTTCAGGGTTTACAAGAGACCCAGTACTTC

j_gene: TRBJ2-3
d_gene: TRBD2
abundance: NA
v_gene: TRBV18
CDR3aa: CASSPPGLAGGSTDTQYF
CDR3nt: TGTGCCAGCTCACCGCCGGGACTAGCGGGGGGCTCCACAGATACGCAGTATTTT

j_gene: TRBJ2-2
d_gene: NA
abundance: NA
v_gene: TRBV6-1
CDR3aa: CASSEVRDRQENYTGELFF
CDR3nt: TGTGCCAGCAGTGAAGTAAGGGATAGACAGGAAAACTACACCGGGGAGCTGTTTTTT

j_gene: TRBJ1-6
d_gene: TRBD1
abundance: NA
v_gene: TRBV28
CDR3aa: CASSLTGVPYNSPLHF
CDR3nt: TGTGCCAGCAGCTTGACAGGGGTGCCTTATAATTCACCCCTCCACTTT

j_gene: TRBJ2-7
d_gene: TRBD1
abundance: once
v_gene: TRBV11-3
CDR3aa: CASSRGQAEREQYF
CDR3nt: TGTGCCAGTTCTAGAGGACAGGCCGAAAGGGAGCAGTACTTC

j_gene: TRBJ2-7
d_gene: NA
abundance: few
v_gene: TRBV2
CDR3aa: CASRETLRLSEQYF
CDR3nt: TGTGCCAGCAGAGAGACTTTGAGATTAAGCGAGCAGTACTTC

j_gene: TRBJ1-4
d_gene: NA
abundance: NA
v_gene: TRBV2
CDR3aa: CASSLGRSYEKLFF
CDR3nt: TGTGCCAGCTCTTTGGGCAGAAGTTACGAAAAACTGTTTTTT

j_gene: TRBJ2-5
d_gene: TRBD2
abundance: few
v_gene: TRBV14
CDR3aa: CASSQEIGGAGTQYF
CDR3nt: TGTGCCAGCAGCCAAGAAATCGGGGGGGCCGGGACCCAGTACTTC

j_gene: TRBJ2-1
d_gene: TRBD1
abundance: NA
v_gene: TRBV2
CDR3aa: CASSDRGTGSYNEQFF
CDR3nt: TGTGCCAGCAGTGATAGGGGGACAGGGAGCTACAATGAGCAGTTCTTC

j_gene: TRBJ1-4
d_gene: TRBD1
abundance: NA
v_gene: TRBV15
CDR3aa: CATSRGRDRGRINEKLFF
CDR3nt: TGTGCCACCAGCAGAGGCCGGGACAGGGGGAGAATTAATGAAAAACTGTTTTTT

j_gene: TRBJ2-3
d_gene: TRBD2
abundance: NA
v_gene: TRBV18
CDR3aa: CASSPGTSGTTSTDTQYF
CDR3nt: TGTGCCAGCTCACCCGGGACTAGCGGCACTACTAGCACAGATACGCAGTATTTT

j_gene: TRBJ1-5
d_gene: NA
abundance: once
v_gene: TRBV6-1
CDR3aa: CASSETTVNQPQHF
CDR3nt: TGTGCCAGCAGTGAAACGACTGTTAATCAGCCCCAGCATTTT

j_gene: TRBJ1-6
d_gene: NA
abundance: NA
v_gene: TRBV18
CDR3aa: CASSPDSSSPLHF
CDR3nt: TGTGCCAGCTCACCGGACAGTTCTTCACCCCTCCACTTT